The TCR beta chain described here comes from a study of cytomegalovirus exposure and HLA in healthy donors. Primers: 60 Vbeta forward and 13 Jbeta reverse. Some clones are missing from TCRdb's copy, which holds only in-frame ones; the method was immunoSEQ multiplex PCR. This sample has 65,000 to 80,000 clones; roughly three quarters occur once, and the top ten carry roughly 22%. In this sample, this clone turned up a few times. Its antigen remains unknown. Donors were ostensibly healthy at sampling, although undocumented immune exposures were probable. Findings of the study overall: In all likelihood, a cluster of highly shared sequence variants was a sequencing artifact. Most TCR sequences were uncommon, yet certain public TCRs appeared in many donors.

The sequenced sample consisted of PBMCs. The TCR was taken from a woman between 40 and 50 years old in good health and CMV-seropositive.

Here the CDR3 DNA reads TGTGCCAGCAGGATTAATCTAGCTAACTATGGCTACACCTTC. Translated, it gives CASRINLANYGYTF. This chain joins TRBV2 and TRBJ1-2; the D is unclear. From germline, CDR1 is SNHLY and CDR2 FYNNEI. This CDR3 is built from 14 residues. Deletions cut 6 bases from V and 0 bases from J, with 11 bases between.